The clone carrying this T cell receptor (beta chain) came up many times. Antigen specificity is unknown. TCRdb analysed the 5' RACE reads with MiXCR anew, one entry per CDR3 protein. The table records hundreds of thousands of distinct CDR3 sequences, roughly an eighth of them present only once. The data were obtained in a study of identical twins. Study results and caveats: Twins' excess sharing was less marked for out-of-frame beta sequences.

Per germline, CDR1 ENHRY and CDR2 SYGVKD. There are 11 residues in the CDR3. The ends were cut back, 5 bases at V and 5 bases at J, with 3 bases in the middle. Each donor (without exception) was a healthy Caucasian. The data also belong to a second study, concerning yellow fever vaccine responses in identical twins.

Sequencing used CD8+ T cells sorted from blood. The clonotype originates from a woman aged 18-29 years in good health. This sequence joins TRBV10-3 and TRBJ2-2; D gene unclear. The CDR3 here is CAISYTGELFF. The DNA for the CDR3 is TGTGCCATCAGTTATACCGGGGAGCTGTTTTTT.